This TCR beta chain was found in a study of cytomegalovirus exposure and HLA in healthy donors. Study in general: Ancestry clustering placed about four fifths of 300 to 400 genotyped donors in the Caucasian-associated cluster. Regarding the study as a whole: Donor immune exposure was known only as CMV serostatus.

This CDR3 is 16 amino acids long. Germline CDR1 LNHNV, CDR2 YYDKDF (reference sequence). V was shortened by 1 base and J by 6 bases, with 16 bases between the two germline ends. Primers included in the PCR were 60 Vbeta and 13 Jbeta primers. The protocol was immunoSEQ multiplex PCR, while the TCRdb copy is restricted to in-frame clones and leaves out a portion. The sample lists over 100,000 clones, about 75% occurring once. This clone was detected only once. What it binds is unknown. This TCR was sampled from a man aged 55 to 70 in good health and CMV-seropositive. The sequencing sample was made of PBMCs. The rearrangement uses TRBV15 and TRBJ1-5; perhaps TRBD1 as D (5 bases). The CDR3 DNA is TGTGCCACCAGCAGAGCGGGGGGAGGGTTGGGTCAGCCCCAGCATTTT. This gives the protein CATSRAGGGLGQPQHF.